These 5 T cell receptor beta chains were sequenced from one sample in a study of OX40 agonist ivuxolimab in advanced cancers. Library method: the immunoSEQ multiplex PCR assay. TCRdb obtained this table from immuneACCESS and retained in-frame rearrangements with V and J assigned. These tables miss some clones; where compared with another copy, unresolved V genes account for less than half of the shortfall, and the remainder is unexplained. For this sample the table gives about 76,000 clones, of which approximately 91% were detected only once. Of the sample, approximately 13% falls within the top ten clones. The sample consisted of CD4+ or CD8+ T cells sorted from blood, taken in a trial of the OX40 agonist ivuxolimab. The receptors here all came from an adult with an advanced solid tumor such as melanoma, head and neck, liver or kidney cancer.

The chain employs TRBV11-2 and TRBJ2-7; D is perhaps TRBD2 (6 bases). The CDR3 length is 13 residues. V was shortened by 3 bases and J by 9 bases, with 15 bases between the two germline ends. From germline, CDR1 is SGHAT and CDR2 FQNNGV. The CDR3 DNA reads TGTGCCAGCAGCTTTACTAGCAGCCTAGGGCAGTACTTC. Protein product: CASSFTSSLGQYF.

The chain joins TRBV7-3 to TRBJ2-5; 14 nucleotides match TRBD2. The CDR3 contains 16 residues. The V segment lost 1 base and the J segment 4 bases; nucleotides outside the gene matches: 2. In germline, CDR1 is SGHTA, CDR2 FQGTGA. The CDR3 DNA is TGTGCCAGCAGCTTAAATGGACTAGCGGGAGGAGAGACCCAGTACTTC. As protein: CASSLNGLAGGETQYF.

V is TRBV10-3 and J is TRBJ2-7, with 10 nucleotides matching TRBD2. J gave up 8 bases and V 2 bases, and 6 bases lay outside the gene matches. CDR1 is ENHRY and CDR2 is SYGVKD in the germline V gene. This CDR3 has 14 residues. Written as DNA, the CDR3 is TGTGCCATCAGTGAGGAGCGGGGGGGACGTCAGCAGTACTTC. It specifies CAISEERGGRQQYF.

The V and J genes are TRBV5-6 and TRBJ2-2; weak D call: TRBD2 (5 bases). The CDR3 length is 17 residues. The germline CDR1 and CDR2 sequences are SGHDT and YYEEEE. V was cut by 5 bases and J by 7 bases, with 24 bases left in between. The CDR3 reads CASRRWTLRGWGGELFF. The CDR3 coding sequence is TGTGCCAGCAGACGTTGGACCCTGAGAGGGTGGGGCGGGGAGCTGTTTTTT.

This clone has just one count. The DNA of the CDR3 is TGTGCCATCAGTGGGAGCGGCAGCACAGATACGCAGTATTTT. Its protein is CAISGSGSTDTQYF. This chain connects TRBV10-3 to TRBJ2-3; perhaps TRBD2 as D (5 bases). Germline CDR1 and CDR2: ENHRY and SYGVKD. Trimming stripped 4 bases from V and 0 bases from J, with 8 bases between. CDR3 size: 14 residues.